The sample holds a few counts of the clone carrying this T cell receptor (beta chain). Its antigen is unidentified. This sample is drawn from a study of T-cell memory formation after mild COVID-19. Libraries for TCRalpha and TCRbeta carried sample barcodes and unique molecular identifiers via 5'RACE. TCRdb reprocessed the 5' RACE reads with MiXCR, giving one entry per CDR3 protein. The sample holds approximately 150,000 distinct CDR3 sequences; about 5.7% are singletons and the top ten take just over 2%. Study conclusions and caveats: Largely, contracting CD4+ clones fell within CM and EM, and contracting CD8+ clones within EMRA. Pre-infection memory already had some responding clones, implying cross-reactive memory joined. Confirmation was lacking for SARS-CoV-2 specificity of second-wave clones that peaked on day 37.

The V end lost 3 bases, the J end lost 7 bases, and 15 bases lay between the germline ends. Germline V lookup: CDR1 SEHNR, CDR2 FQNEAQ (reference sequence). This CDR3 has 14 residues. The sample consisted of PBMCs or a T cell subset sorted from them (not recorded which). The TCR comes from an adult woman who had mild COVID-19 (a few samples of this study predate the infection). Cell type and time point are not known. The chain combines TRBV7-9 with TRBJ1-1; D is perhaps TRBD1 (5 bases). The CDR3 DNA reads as TGTGCCAGCAGCTTCGTCGGGACGATAGATGAAGCTTTCTTT. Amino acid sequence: CASSFVGTIDEAFF.